This T cell receptor (beta chain) came from a study of T cell repertoires in cytomegalovirus infection. This clonotype appeared a few times. Its antigen is currently unknown. TCRdb reanalysed the reads using MiXCR and keeps one entry per CDR3 protein. The table shows 450,000 to 600,000 distinct CDR3 sequences, with roughly 46% occurring only once. Sequencing was performed on cultured PBMCs, taken from culture after CMV antigen stimulation. This TCR was sampled from a human donor in good health (CMV status not recorded). Some clones in this sample may be carry-over from other donors' samples.

CDR3 in DNA: TGTGCCAGCAGTTCCGCCGGGACAGGGGATGAAAAACTGTTTTTT. This gives the protein CASSSAGTGDEKLFF. J is TRBJ1-4 and V is TRBV6-5, with 10 bases lining up with TRBD1. From germline, CDR1 is MNHEY and CDR2 SVGAGI. The CDR3 has 15 amino acids. The junction had 5 bases not matched to a gene; V was cut back by 4 bases and J by 6 bases.